A selection of T cell receptor beta chains follows, all from one sample in a study of control samples from healthy donors and cancer patients. Profiled with immunoSEQ multiplex PCR; TCRdb holds only in-frame clones, not every one. The table has roughly 220,000 clones, just under 95% seen once. Sequenced material: blood. All receptors come from a man aged 50-60 years in good health. Both conserved end residues are part of each CDR3. Each record gives: V gene, CDR3 protein.

TRBV5-1 | CASSSQGLEETQYF
TRBV7-3 | CASSPLGLAGNTGELFF
TRBV25-1 | CASSDQQGIRTEAFF
TRBV4-1 | CASSQGGAAGGSSYNEQFF
TRBV7-9 | CASSFRAVTEAFF
TRBV5-1 | CASSLVDSTDTQYF
TRBV28 | CASYREVTEAFF
TRBV6-1 | CASSEARGYNSPLHF
TRBV5-1 | CASSLGGAYNSPLHF
TRBV5-1 | CASSLAGGTDTQYF
TRBV30 | CAWSVQRGGNEKLFF
TRBV9 | CASSVIASSYNEQFF
TRBV7-9 | CAPGPAGWGETQYF
TRBV28 | CASSFLGGTQPQHF
TRBV6-2/TRBV6-3 | CASSRSGTGGDEQYF
TRBV2 | CASGLTGAAVVRETEAFF
TRBV3-1/TRBV3-2 | CASSPNFGGDEQFF
TRBV5-1 | CASSYGQGNEQFF
TRBV6-5 | CASSYEGDAEAFF
TRBV5-1 | CASSLGQPNTEAFF
TRBV7-8 | CASSSEPAGARNQPQHF
TRBV29-1 | CSGRGASRETQYF
TRBV12-3/TRBV12-4 | CASSLGLNEQFF
TRBV15 | CATTNRQNSGYNEQFF
TRBV6-5 | CASSRAGGSYNEQFF
TRBV13 | CASSLLSPFLGPSTDTQYF
TRBV4-3 | CASSQNGGGSTGQETQYF
TRBV7-3 | CASSLSHSPYNEQFF
TRBV30 | CAWHVSGLRNSPLHF
TRBV3-1/TRBV3-2 | CASSPFLAGVANEQFF
TRBV24-1 | CATSDPRGGGGNTIYF
TRBV13 | CASSFTGEGNGHTF
TRBV28 | CASRGSEPTEAFF
TRBV3-1/TRBV3-2 | CASSHPLGDTAF
TRBV29-1 | CSVVSQGNEQFF
TRBV28 | CASSFRQHATNEKLFF
TRBV28 | CASSSLGQAIYF
TRBV25-1 | CASSEKTGRYTEAFF
TRBV3-1/TRBV3-2 | CASSQDRFAGAMYF
TRBV13 | CASSTRQSLSSQHF
TRBV5-1 | CASSLDRGTDTQYF
TRBV5-1 | CASSSGTPMDTQYF
TRBV19 | CASTSLGTGGNEQFF
TRBV19 | CASSSPRAGANVLTF
TRBV4-1 | CASSQEGLGETQYF
TRBV18 | CASFATWDRGSPEAFF
TRBV5-1 | CASSLSVNTGELFF
TRBV24-1 | CATSEGTGYQPQHF
TRBV5-1 | CASSEGVGDYTF
TRBV5-4 | CASSLERRTEAFF
TRBV10-3 | CAISASGNTEAFF
TRBV4-1 | CASSQARQGVEQYF
TRBV28 | CASSPTRYGYTF
TRBV28 | CASSPPGSYTEAFF